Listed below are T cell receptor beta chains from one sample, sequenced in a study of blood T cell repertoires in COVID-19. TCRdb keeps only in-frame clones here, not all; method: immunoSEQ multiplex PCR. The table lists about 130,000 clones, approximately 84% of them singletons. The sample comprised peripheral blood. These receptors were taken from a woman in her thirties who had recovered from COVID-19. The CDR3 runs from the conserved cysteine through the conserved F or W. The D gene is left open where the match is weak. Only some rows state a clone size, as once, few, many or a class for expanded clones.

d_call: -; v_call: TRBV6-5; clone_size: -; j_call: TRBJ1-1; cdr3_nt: TGTGCCAGCAGCTACGGGTTCAGGCAGGTGAACACTGAAGCTTTCTTT; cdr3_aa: CASSYGFRQVNTEAFF
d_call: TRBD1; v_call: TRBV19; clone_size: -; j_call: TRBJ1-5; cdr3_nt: TGTGCCAGTAGCCAGGGGACAGAAAATCAGCCCCAGCATTTT; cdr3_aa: CASSQGTENQPQHF
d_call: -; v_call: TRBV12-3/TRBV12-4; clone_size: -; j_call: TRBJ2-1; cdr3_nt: TGTGCCAGCAGTTCAGGAAACAATGAGCAGTTCTTC; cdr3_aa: CASSSGNNEQFF
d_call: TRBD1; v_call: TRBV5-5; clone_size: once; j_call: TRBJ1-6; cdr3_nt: TGTGCCAGCAGCTTGGGGACAGGCTTTGGGAGCTATAATTCACCCCTCCACTTT; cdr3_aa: CASSLGTGFGSYNSPLHF
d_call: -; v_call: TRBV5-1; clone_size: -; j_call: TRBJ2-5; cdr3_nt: TGCGCCAGCAGCTTGGCAGGTGAGACCCAGTACTTC; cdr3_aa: CASSLAGETQYF
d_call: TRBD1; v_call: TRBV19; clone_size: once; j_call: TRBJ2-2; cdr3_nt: TGTGCCAGTAGTAACCAGAGAACCGGGACAGGGGGCATCGGGGAGCTGTTTTTT; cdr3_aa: CASSNQRTGTGGIGELFF
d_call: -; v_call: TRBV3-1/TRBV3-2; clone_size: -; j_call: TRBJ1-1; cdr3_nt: TGTGCCAGCAGCCGTAAAAGAACCGGAGGACAGCCTGAAGCTTTCTTT; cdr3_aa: CASSRKRTGGQPEAFF
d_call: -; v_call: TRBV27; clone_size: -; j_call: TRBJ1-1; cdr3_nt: TGTGCCAGCACCCTTACAGGGACCAACACTGAAGCTTTCTTT; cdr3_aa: CASTLTGTNTEAFF
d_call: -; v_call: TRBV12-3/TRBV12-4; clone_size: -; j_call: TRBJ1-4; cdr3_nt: TGTGCCAGCAACTCTCAAGGAGGGGCCGAACTGTTTTTT; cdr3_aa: CASNSQGGAELFF
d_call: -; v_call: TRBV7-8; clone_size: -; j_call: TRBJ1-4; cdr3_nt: TGTGCCAGCGGGGGATGGGGGCCTAATGAAAAACTGTTTTTT; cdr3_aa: CASGGWGPNEKLFF
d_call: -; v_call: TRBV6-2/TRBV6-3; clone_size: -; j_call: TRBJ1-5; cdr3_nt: TGTGCCAGCAGTCCCTCGGGGAATCAGCCCCAGCATTTT; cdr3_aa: CASSPSGNQPQHF
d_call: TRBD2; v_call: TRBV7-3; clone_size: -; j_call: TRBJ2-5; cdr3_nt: TGTGCCAGCAGCTTAAACGGGGGGGCCTTAGAGACCCAGTACTTC; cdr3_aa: CASSLNGGALETQYF
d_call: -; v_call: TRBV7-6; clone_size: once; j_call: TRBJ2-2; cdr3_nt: TGTGCCAGCAGCTTAGGGGACACCAACACCGGGGAGCTGTTTTTT; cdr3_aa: CASSLGDTNTGELFF
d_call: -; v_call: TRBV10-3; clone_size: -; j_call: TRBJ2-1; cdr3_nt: TGTGCCATCAGTGACCGACAGGACGCTGAGCAGTTCTTC; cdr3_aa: CAISDRQDAEQFF
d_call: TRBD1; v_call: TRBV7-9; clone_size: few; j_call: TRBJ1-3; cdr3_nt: TGTGCCAGCAGCCACGCCGGGACAGGGTTCTCTGGAAACACCATATATTTT; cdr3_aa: CASSHAGTGFSGNTIYF
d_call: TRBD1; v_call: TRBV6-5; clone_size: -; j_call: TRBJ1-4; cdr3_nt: TGTGCCAGTCAAACAGGGGAAACTAATGAAAAACTGTTTTTT; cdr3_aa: CASQTGETNEKLFF
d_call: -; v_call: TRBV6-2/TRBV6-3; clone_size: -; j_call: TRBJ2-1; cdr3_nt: TGTGCCAGCAGCATTTTTAACTCCTACAATGAGCAGTTCTTC; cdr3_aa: CASSIFNSYNEQFF
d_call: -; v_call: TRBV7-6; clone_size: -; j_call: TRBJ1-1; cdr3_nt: TGTGCCAGCAGCTTCCGCCTCCGATCAGCTGAAGCTTTCTTT; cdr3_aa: CASSFRLRSAEAFF
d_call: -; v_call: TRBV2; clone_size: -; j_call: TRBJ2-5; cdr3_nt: TGTGCCAGCAGTCCGCCGTCGGGGATTGTGGAGACCCAGTACTTC; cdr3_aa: CASSPPSGIVETQYF
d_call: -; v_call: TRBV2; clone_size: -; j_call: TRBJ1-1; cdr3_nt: TGTGCCAGCAGTGAACGGGAGTGGACTGAAGCTTTCTTT; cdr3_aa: CASSEREWTEAFF
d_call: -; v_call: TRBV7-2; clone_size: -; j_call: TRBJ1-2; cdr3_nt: TGTGCCAGCAGCTTAACGTCCGGGTCTTCGGGAGGCTATGGCTACACCTTC; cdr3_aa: CASSLTSGSSGGYGYTF
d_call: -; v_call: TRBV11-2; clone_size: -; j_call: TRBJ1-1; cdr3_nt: TGTGCCAGCAGCTTAATATCGAACACTGAAGCTTTCTTT; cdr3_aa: CASSLISNTEAFF
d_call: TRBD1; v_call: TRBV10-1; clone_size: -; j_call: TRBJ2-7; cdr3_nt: TGCGCCAGCAGTGAGGGACAGGTCCCCTACGAGCAGTACTTC; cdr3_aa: CASSEGQVPYEQYF